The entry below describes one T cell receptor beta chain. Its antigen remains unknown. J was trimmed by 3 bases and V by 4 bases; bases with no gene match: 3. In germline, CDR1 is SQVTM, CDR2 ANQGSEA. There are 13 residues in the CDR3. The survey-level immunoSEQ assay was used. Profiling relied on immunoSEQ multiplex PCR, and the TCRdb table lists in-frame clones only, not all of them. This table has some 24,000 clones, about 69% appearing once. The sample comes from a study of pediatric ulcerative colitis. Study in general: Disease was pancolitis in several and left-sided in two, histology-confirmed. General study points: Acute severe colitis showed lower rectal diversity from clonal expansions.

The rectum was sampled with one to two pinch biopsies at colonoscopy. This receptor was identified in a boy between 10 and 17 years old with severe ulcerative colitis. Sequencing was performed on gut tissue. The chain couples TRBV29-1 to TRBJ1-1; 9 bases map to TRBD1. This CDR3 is CSVGTGADTEAFF. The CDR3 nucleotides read TGCAGCGTTGGGACAGGGGCTGACACTGAAGCTTTCTTT.